This record looks at one TCR beta chain sequence and its context. This sample is drawn from a study of PD-1 blockade in classical Hodgkin lymphoma. Method: immunoSEQ multiplex PCR; TCRdb's copy keeps in-frame clones and lacks some. The sample records roughly 94,000 clones, 85% to 95% being singletons. Time point denoted: cycle 4 day 1 (C4D1), after more than 5 weeks of nivolumab. Brentuximab vedotin exposure varied among the patients, all of whom had relapsed after autologous stem cell transplantation. The sequence was collected from a human donor with classical Hodgkin lymphoma. The sequences come from peripheral blood mononuclear cells (PBMCs), collected before the fourth cycle of nivolumab.

CDR3 residues: CASSPRDRGRETQYF. The CDR3 DNA sequence: TGTGCCAGCAGTCCCCGGGACAGGGGGAGAGAGACCCAGTACTTC. V and J are TRBV27 and TRBJ2-5; the match to TRBD1 covers 11 bases. CDR1 is MNHEY and CDR2 is SMNVEV in the germline V gene (reference sequence). With 5 bases clipped from V and 4 bases from J, the junction kept 6 bases outside the gene matches. This CDR3 is built from 15 residues.